This is a list of T cell receptor beta chains from one sample in a study of regulatory T cells in long-lasting Graves disease. TCRdb used MiXCR to reprocess the multiplex PCR reads, holding one entry per CDR3 protein. Of approximately 440,000 distinct CDR3 sequences in the sample, roughly 17% are singletons; the top ten hold approximately 12%. The same data also went into a second study, on T cells in Graves' hyperthyroidism and ophthalmopathy.

The sequencing used peripheral blood mononuclear cells (PBMCs), collected at new diagnosis, from a patient treated with antithyroid drugs. The receptors come from a man aged 40-55 years with Graves disease. Both conserved end residues are part of each CDR3. The order of the fields is D gene, V gene, clone size, J gene, CDR3 protein, CDR3 DNA. The D gene is left open where the match is weak. Part of the rows lack a size; the others show once, few, many or a class for expanded clones.

>NA|TRBV6-1|once|TRBJ2-7
CASRVVGSYEQYF
TGTGCCAGCAGGGTGGTGGGCTCCTACGAGCAGTACTTC
>NA|TRBV28|few|TRBJ2-5
CASNPGHPQETQYF
TGTGCCAGCAACCCGGGACACCCTCAAGAGACCCAGTACTTC
>NA|TRBV7-9|NA|TRBJ2-4
CASSSISGSIQYF
TGTGCCAGCAGCTCAATCTCGGGATCGATTCAGTACTTC
>NA|TRBV6-1|many|TRBJ2-1
CASSNIGRTWEGGYNEQFF
TGTGCCAGCAGCAACATTGGCCGGACCTGGGAGGGGGGGTACAATGAGCAGTTCTTC
>NA|TRBV19|many|TRBJ2-7
CASSPNSGRFGYEQYF
TGTGCCAGTAGTCCGAACTCCGGGAGATTTGGATACGAGCAGTACTTC
>TRBD1|TRBV30|many|TRBJ1-6
CAWSLRQGNSPLHF
TGTGCCTGGTCCCTGCGACAGGGCAATTCACCCCTCCACTTT
>NA|TRBV2|many|TRBJ2-5
CASSGMAGFEETQYF
TGTGCCAGCAGTGGGATGGCGGGCTTTGAAGAGACCCAGTACTTC
>NA|TRBV6-2/TRBV6-3|many|TRBJ2-1
CASSWAGGEQFF
TGTGCCAGCAGTTGGGCGGGTGGTGAGCAGTTCTTC
>NA|TRBV12-3/TRBV12-4|many|TRBJ2-1
CASSKSGEQFF
TGTGCCAGCAGTAAGTCGGGGGAGCAGTTCTTC
>TRBD2|TRBV9|few|TRBJ2-1
CASSVGSSGKTGEQFF
TGTGCCAGCAGCGTAGGTAGTAGCGGGAAAACGGGTGAGCAGTTCTTC
>NA|TRBV28|few|TRBJ2-7
CASRLGNGPEQYF
TGTGCCAGCCGGCTGGGGAACGGACCCGAGCAGTACTTC
>NA|TRBV6-9|NA|TRBJ1-1
CASSYRDSPVAFF
TGTGCCAGCAGTTACAGAGACAGCCCGGTAGCTTTCTTT
>TRBD2|TRBV24-1|many|TRBJ2-1
CATSDPTSVRGRQFF
TGTGCCACCAGTGACCCTACTAGCGTACGAGGGCGGCAGTTCTTC
>NA|TRBV7-9|many|TRBJ1-5
CASGFPAQPQHF
TGTGCCAGCGGCTTCCCGGCCCAGCCCCAGCATTTT
>NA|TRBV3-1|many|TRBJ2-5
CASSQDPTLVRETQYF
TGTGCCAGCAGCCAAGATCCAACTTTAGTGAGGGAGACCCAGTACTTC
>NA|TRBV4-2|many|TRBJ2-1
CASSRLAGSGPSQFF
TGTGCCAGCAGCCGACTCGCGGGAAGCGGGCCAAGTCAGTTCTTC
>NA|TRBV30|NA|TRBJ2-6
CAWSVHGSGANVLTF
TGTGCCTGGAGTGTACACGGGTCAGGGGCCAACGTCCTGACTTTC
>NA|TRBV28|many|TRBJ2-5
CASSDTYQETQYF
TGTGCCAGCAGTGACACGTACCAAGAGACCCAGTACTTC
>TRBD2|TRBV12-3/TRBV12-4|many|TRBJ2-1
CASSFSAGGGEQFF
TGTGCCAGCAGTTTTTCCGCGGGAGGTGGTGAGCAGTTCTTC
>TRBD1|TRBV5-5|few|TRBJ1-5
CASSTGTGGKNNQPQHF
TGTGCCAGCAGCACCGGGACAGGGGGCAAGAACAATCAGCCCCAGCATTTT
>NA|TRBV30|NA|TRBJ2-5
CAWSDRGQETQYF
TGTGCCTGGAGTGACCGGGGGCAGGAGACCCAGTACTTC
>NA|TRBV12-3/TRBV12-4|few|TRBJ2-1
CASSPGGSTYSEQFF
TGTGCCAGCAGCCCCGGCGGTAGTACCTACAGTGAGCAGTTCTTC
>NA|TRBV7-9|many|TRBJ2-5
CASSSPRDRTGLEETQYF
TGTGCCAGCAGCTCCCCCAGGGACAGAACCGGACTAGAAGAGACCCAGTACTTC
>NA|TRBV5-1|many|TRBJ2-7
CASSRQSNSYEQYF
TGCGCCAGCAGCCGACAATCCAATTCCTACGAGCAGTACTTC
>TRBD2|TRBV7-2|few|TRBJ2-2
CASSLRTSGHGELFF
TGTGCCAGCAGCCTGCGGACTAGCGGGCACGGGGAGCTGTTTTTT
>NA|TRBV29-1|NA|TRBJ2-3
CSAGGAGTDTQYF
TGCAGCGCCGGCGGGGCCGGCACAGATACGCAGTATTTT
>NA|TRBV7-9|many|TRBJ1-2
CASSQGTGPYGYTF
TGTGCCAGCAGCCAGGGTACAGGGCCCTATGGCTACACCTTC
>NA|TRBV20-1|few|TRBJ2-7
CSARVVDRDYEQYF
TGCAGTGCTAGAGTCGTTGACCGAGACTACGAGCAGTACTTC
>TRBD1|TRBV7-3|many|TRBJ2-1
CASSLGTGNNEQFF
TGTGCCAGCAGCCTTGGGACAGGCAACAATGAGCAGTTCTTC
>NA|TRBV7-9|NA|TRBJ1-1
CASNYRGGNTEAFF
TGTGCCAGCAACTATCGGGGAGGCAACACTGAAGCTTTCTTT